The next 29 T cell receptor beta chains were all read from a single sample in a study of blood T cells in healthy people across ages. For the second PCR, which ran for about 6 to 11 cycles, a sample-barcoded 5' primer and a J-beta primer mix were used. MiXCR was run by TCRdb on the 5' RACE reads, yielding one entry per CDR3 protein. The table has 1.5 million to 2 million distinct CDR3 sequences, less than 50% seen once; the top ten hold approximately 2.1%. The specimen sequenced was blood. The receptor source for this set is a woman between 35 and 50 years old in good health.

The V call is TRBV20-1, the J call TRBJ2-7; TRBD1 agrees at 8 bases. Germline V CDR1 and CDR2: DFQATT, SNEGSKA (reference sequence). This CDR3 is built from 14 residues. V shed 7 bases and J 4 bases; nucleotides not matched to a gene: 12. The CDR3 loop reads CSVARQGKGYEQYF. The CDR3 nucleotides are TGCAGTGTAGCCCGACAGGGGAAGGGGTACGAGCAGTACTTC.

This clonotype was seen only once. The chain links TRBV4-3 to TRBJ2-2; D unclear. This CDR3 contains 15 residues. Germline CDR1 and CDR2: LGHNA and YSLEER. V was clipped by 0 bases and J by 1 base, with 6 bases between them. This chain's CDR3 is CASSQEAENTGELFF. The DNA of the CDR3 is TGCGCCAGCAGCCAAGAGGCAGAGAACACCGGGGAGCTGTTTTTT.

The rearrangement links TRBV28 to TRBJ2-3; 7 bases map to TRBD1. Germline-derived CDR1 and CDR2 are MDHEN and SYDVKM. Germline trimming cut 6 bases from V and 7 bases from J; bases unmatched to any gene: 7. This CDR3 contains 13 residues. The CDR3 reads CASRDRQRNTQYF. CDR3 coding DNA: TGTGCCAGCAGGGACAGGCAAAGGAATACGCAGTATTTT.

The genes are TRBV6-5 and TRBJ1-6, with 7 bases that match TRBD1. The CDR3 consists of 14 residues. The germline V gene encodes CDR1 MNHEY and CDR2 SVGAGI. V lost 2 bases, J lost 9 bases, and 4 bases stayed unmatched. The CDR3 is CASSYTRGGSPLHF. The DNA of the CDR3 is TGTGCCAGCAGTTACACCAGGGGGGGTTCACCCCTCCACTTT.

The chain employs TRBV29-1 and TRBJ1-4; D gene uncertain. Germline V gives CDR1 SQVTM, CDR2 ANQGSEA. The CDR3 has 13 amino acids. V gave up 4 bases and J gave up 9 bases, with 15 bases separating them. In nucleotides, the CDR3 is TGCAGCGTTGCAGGAGCCGAAATGAAAAAACTGTTTTTT. Protein sequence: CSVAGAEMKKLFF.

The V call is TRBV27, the J call TRBJ2-1; perhaps TRBD2 as D (7 bases). The V end lost 8 bases, the J end lost 1 base, and 18 bases lay between the germline ends. Germline V CDR1 and CDR2: MNHEY, SMNVEV (reference sequence). The CDR3 has 16 amino acids. Written as DNA, the CDR3 is TGTGCCAGCCGTACCGGGGGGCGCGAATCCTACAATGAGCAGTTCTTC. Amino acid sequence: CASRTGGRESYNEQFF.

The sample holds a few counts of this clonotype. V is TRBV7-2 and J is TRBJ2-3; 16 bases match TRBD2. Germline V gives CDR1 SGHTA, CDR2 FQGNSA. With V trimmed by 0 bases and J by 8 bases, 11 bases remained unmatched. This CDR3 is built from 19 residues. CDR3: CASSLAPTGTSGGAGTQYF. CDR3 in DNA: TGTGCCAGCAGCTTAGCGCCCACTGGGACTAGCGGGGGGGCCGGTACGCAGTATTTT.

There are a few counts of this clonotype. The V and J genes are TRBV10-3 and TRBJ2-7; 9 bases are shared with TRBD2. The CDR3 totals 16 residues. After removal of 0 bases from V and 2 bases from J, the junction contained 5 bases not matched to a gene. CDR1 is ENHRY, CDR2 SYGVKD, per germline. This CDR3 is CAISESAGGYTYEQYF. The CDR3 coding sequence is TGTGCCATCAGTGAGTCAGCGGGGGGATATACCTACGAGCAGTACTTC.

There are a few counts of this clonotype. The chain uses TRBV7-2 and TRBJ2-5; perhaps TRBD2 as D (5 bases). This CDR3 has 15 residues. Germline values: CDR1 SGHTA, CDR2 FQGNSA. The V end lost 2 bases, the J end lost 1 base, and 11 bases lay between the germline ends. The CDR3 DNA reads TGTGCCAGCAGCTTATGGGAGCGGACCCAAGAGACCCAGTACTTC. Its translation: CASSLWERTQETQYF.

Concerning this clonotype itself: The junction shows a germline mismatch at one end, possibly a read error. The chain employs TRBV12-3 or TRBV12-4 and TRBJ2-7; D is perhaps TRBD1 (9 bases). This CDR3 comprises 16 residues. The CDR3 nucleotides are TGTGCCTGCAGTTTAGCGGGGACAGGGCGCTCCTACGAGCAGTACTTC. Translation gives CACSLAGTGRSYEQYF.

The V gene is TRBV6-7, the J gene TRBJ2-7; D is possibly TRBD1 (5 bases). TRBV6-7 is reported as an ORF; its role is uncertain. CDR3 length equals 14 residues. Trimming stripped 0 bases from V and 4 bases from J, with 10 bases between. The CDR3 DNA reads TGTGCCAGCAGTTACTCACGACAGTTTTACGAGCAGTACTTC. This gives the protein CASSYSRQFYEQYF.

This clonotype has a handful of counts. V is TRBV3-1 and J is TRBJ2-1; TRBD2 matches at 8 bases. This CDR3 has 15 residues. Germline V gene lookup returns CDR1 LGHDT and CDR2 YNNKEL (reference sequence). V shed 3 bases and J 7 bases; nucleotides not matched to a gene: 8. The CDR3 sequence: CASSHQGTSLNEQFF. The CDR3 DNA sequence: TGTGCCAGCAGCCATCAGGGGACTAGTTTGAATGAGCAGTTCTTC.

This CDR3 is CASSYSWGQTDEQFF. CDR3 sequence (DNA): TGTGCCAGCAGTTACTCCTGGGGACAGACCGATGAGCAGTTCTTC. The V and J genes are TRBV6-5 and TRBJ2-1, with 7 positions matching TRBD1. The V segment lost 0 bases and the J segment 8 bases; nucleotides outside the gene matches: 7. Germline V CDR1 and CDR2: MNHEY, SVGAGI. The CDR3 loop spans 15 amino acids.

A few counts support this clonotype. The V call is TRBV20-1, the J call TRBJ1-2; a possible D gene is TRBD1 (5 bases). V was trimmed by 3 bases and J by 7 bases, leaving 12 bases between them. The germline V gene encodes CDR1 DFQATT and CDR2 SNEGSKA (reference sequence). This CDR3 is built from 12 residues. The CDR3 DNA follows: TGCAGTGCTAGTCCTAGAGGGGTTGGCTACACCTTC. This gives the protein CSASPRGVGYTF.

The chain is built from TRBV20-1 and TRBJ1-2, with D possibly TRBD1 on 6 matching bases. This CDR3 contains 13 residues. The germline V gene encodes CDR1 DFQATT and CDR2 SNEGSKA (reference sequence). Trimming left V 3 bases short and J 5 bases short, with 13 bases between. The CDR3 loop is CSASRGRGYGYTF. For the CDR3, the DNA is TGCAGTGCTAGCAGGGGCCGAGGGTATGGCTACACCTTC.

This clonotype turned up a few times. The chain couples TRBV7-8 to TRBJ2-5; a possible D gene is TRBD1 (6 bases). TRBJ2-7 matches the DNA end more closely, so the J call is doubtful. Germline loops: CDR1 SGHVS, CDR2 FQNEAQ. The CDR3 runs 15 residues. The CDR3 sequence is CASSPPPTGFNEQYF. CDR3 nucleotides: TGTGCCAGCAGCCCACCACCCACAGGGTTCAACGAGCAGTACTTC.

The chain links TRBV6-2 or TRBV6-3 to TRBJ1-4, with D unresolved. V shed 5 bases and J shed 8 bases, with 12 bases lying between them. The germline CDR1 and CDR2 sequences are MNHEY and SVGEGT. The CDR3 extends over 13 amino acids. The CDR3 here is CASSLYFREKLFF. As DNA, the CDR3 is TGTGCCAGCAGTCTCTACTTTCGGGAAAAACTGTTTTTT.

In this sample, this clonotype turned up once. The genes are TRBV6-6 and TRBJ1-5, with a weak D call TRBD1 (6 bases). Trimming took off 5 bases at V and 3 bases at J, with 14 bases between the two ends. This CDR3 contains 15 residues. The V gene's germline CDR1 is MNHNY and CDR2 SVGAGI (reference sequence). The DNA of the CDR3 is TGTGCCAGCAGTACCCAGACAGGAATCAATCAGCCCCAGCATTTT. This translates into CASSTQTGINQPQHF.

In DNA, the CDR3 is TGTGCCAGCAGCTGGAGTCAGGGTGTCAAGTACGAGCAGTACTTC. This sequence encodes CASSWSQGVKYEQYF. The V gene is TRBV11-2, the J gene TRBJ2-7, with a possible D match to TRBD1 (5 bases). The ends were cut back, 4 bases at V and 4 bases at J, with 17 bases in the middle. This CDR3 region has 15 residues. Per the germline V gene, CDR1 is SGHAT and CDR2 is FQNNGV.

The chain is built from TRBV20-1 and TRBJ2-3; perhaps TRBD2 as D (5 bases). The CDR3 runs 15 residues. V was shortened by 4 bases and J by 4 bases, with 18 bases between the two germline ends. Germline values: CDR1 DFQATT, CDR2 SNEGSKA (reference sequence). The DNA of the CDR3 is TGCAGTGCTACCGCTGGAGGTAACGGTGCAGATACGCAGTATTTT. This translates into CSATAGGNGADTQYF.

In this sample, this clonotype turned up a few times. The CDR3 protein is CASSFKPNYGYTF. CDR3 coding DNA: TGTGCCAGCAGTTTCAAACCTAACTATGGCTACACCTTC. The rearrangement uses TRBV12-3 or TRBV12-4 and TRBJ1-2; D not certain. Trimming took 3 bases from V and 0 from J, leaving 5 bases between them. This CDR3 region has 13 residues.

Comments on this clonotype: This may arise from a read error, as a much more abundant clone is one base away. V usage is TRBV4-1 and J usage is TRBJ2-1; no clear D. Germline lookup yields CDR1 MGHRA and CDR2 YSYEKL. The CDR3 is 13 residues long. Trimming cost V 6 bases and J 7 bases, with 13 bases left between them. CDR3 in DNA: TGCGCCAGCAGACGGTCAGGCAAGAATGAGCAGTTCTTC. Protein: CASRRSGKNEQFF.

The chain couples TRBV7-7 to TRBJ2-5; TRBD2 might be the D (5 bases). Germline V gives CDR1 SSHAT, CDR2 FNYEAQ (reference sequence). The CDR3 is 16 amino acids. The CDR3 region has the DNA TGTGCTAGAAGCTTAGGAGTAGGGCTGGGGAGCGAGACCCAGTACTTC. Its protein is CARSLGVGLGSETQYF. The full variable domain, its missing parts supplied by reference TRBV7-7 and TRBJ2-5, is GAGVSQSPRYKVTKRGQDVTLRCDPISSHATLYWYQQALGQGPEFLTYFNYEAQPDKSGLPSDRFSAERPEGSISTLTIQRTEQRDSAMYRCARSLGVGLGSETQYFGPGTRLLVL.

This clonotype has just a few counts. This rearrangement joins TRBV4-1 to TRBJ2-7; 9 bases fit TRBD1. CDR1 and CDR2 from the germline V gene are MGHRA and YSYEKL. J was trimmed by 6 bases and V by 3 bases; bases with no gene match: 6. The CDR3 has 14 amino acids. CDR3 DNA sequence: TGCGCCAGCAGCCACCTCGGGACAGGGATCGAGCAGTACTTC. Residues: CASSHLGTGIEQYF.

Only a few counts were recorded for this clonotype. The chain has TRBV10-3 and TRBJ2-7; weak D call: TRBD1 (8 bases). Trimming removed 10 bases from V and 6 bases from J, with 16 bases in between. There are 12 residues in the CDR3. Germline assignment: CDR1 ENHRY and CDR2 SYGVKD. In nucleotides, the CDR3 is TGTGCCACAGGACAGGGCGGGAGCGAGCAGTACTTC. The encoded protein is CATGQGGSEQYF.

J is TRBJ2-1 and V is TRBV20-1; a weak D match, TRBD1 (7 bases). Germline V gene sequence: CDR1 DFQATT, CDR2 SNEGSKA (reference sequence). V shed 3 bases and J shed 9 bases, with 21 bases lying between them. The length of the CDR3 is 15 residues. The CDR3 coding sequence is TGCAGTGCTAGTATGGGGACTCTCAGGGACAGTGAGCAGTTCTTC. The encoded protein is CSASMGTLRDSEQFF.

The table lists this clonotype with a count of one. This rearrangement joins TRBV28 to TRBJ1-3; D gene unclear. V was pared by 8 bases and J by 0 bases, with 11 bases between. The CDR3 length is 14 residues. The germline CDR1 and CDR2 sequences are MDHEN and SYDVKM. CDR3 DNA sequence: TGTGCCAGCCTAACCTCAGGCTCTGGAAACACCATATATTTT. It specifies CASLTSGSGNTIYF.

The V gene is TRBV27, the J gene TRBJ2-1; D perhaps matches TRBD2 (6 bases). This CDR3 is built from 14 residues. V was pared by 6 bases and J by 2 bases, with 11 bases between. Germline lookup yields CDR1 MNHEY and CDR2 SMNVEV (reference sequence). The CDR3: CASRPGGPYNEQFF. CDR3 bases: TGTGCCAGCAGACCCGGAGGGCCCTACAATGAGCAGTTCTTC.

This chain connects TRBV2 to TRBJ1-5; D is possibly TRBD1 (6 bases). Germline V CDR1 and CDR2: SNHLY, FYNNEI. V gave up 7 bases and J gave up 3 bases, with 13 bases separating them. There are 14 residues in the CDR3. CDR3: CASTGQRDNQPQHF. For the CDR3, the DNA is TGTGCCAGCACTGGACAGCGGGACAATCAGCCCCAGCATTTT.